The 29 T cell receptor delta chains below come from one sample, sequenced in a study of Vδ1+ human thymocytes. Study-level points and caveats: Highly polyclonal TRG and TRD repertoires with Gaussian CDR3 length distributions appeared in thymus.

The template was reverse-transcribed extracted RNA. CDR3 amplicons came from multiplex PCR with pooled V-gene forward and constant-region reverse primers. TCRdb re-analyzed the multiplex PCR reads via CATT. The data contain under 25,000 delta-chain clones, around 32% of them seen just once; the ten biggest clones take up roughly 1.5%. No antigen has been identified for these receptors. The source material was Vdelta1+ gamma-delta thymocytes from the thymus. The subset was: FACS-sorted CD3+ TCRalphabeta- TCRVdelta1+ TCRVdelta2- thymocytes. The receptors come from a boy under two years old who had congenital heart surgery.

The rearrangement links TRDV1 to TRDJ1, with D perhaps TRDD3 (5 bases). Germline CDR1 reads TSWWSYY; CDR2 reads QGS. This CDR3 spans 17 amino acids. Trimming shortened V by 2 bases and J by 2 bases, and 18 bases separated the two germline ends. The CDR3 sequence is CALGENRRAGRTDKLIF. The CDR3 DNA sequence: TGTGCTCTTGGGGAAAACCGTCGAGCGGGGAGGACCGATAAACTCATCTTT.

This rearrangement joins TRDV2 to TRDJ3; TRDD3 aligns across 10 bases. CDR1 is GEAIGNYY and CDR2 is EKD in the germline V gene. V was clipped by 5 bases and J by 0 bases; unmatched bases: 12. The CDR3 covers 20 residues. The CDR3 nucleotides read TGTGCCTGTGGCGTAGTACTGGGGGATTCCAACTCCTGGGACACCCGACAGATGTTTTTC. It yields the protein CACGVVLGDSNSWDTRQMFF.

J is TRDJ1 and V is TRDV1; 7 nucleotides agree with TRDD3. Germline CDR1 TSWWSYY, CDR2 QGS. The CDR3 loop spans 21 amino acids. V trimming: 7 bases; J trimming: 0 bases; junction bases outside the gene matches: 26. The CDR3 region has the DNA TGTGCTCTTGCGCGCGGGCCTATCGGGGTCTGGGGGGCACCGTACACCGATAAACTCATCTTT. It codes for CALARGPIGVWGAPYTDKLIF.

The table lists this clone with a few counts. The V gene is TRDV1, the J gene TRDJ1, with no clear D. V dropped 1 base and J dropped 7 bases, with 13 bases sitting between them. Per germline, CDR1 TSWWSYY and CDR2 QGS. The CDR3 is 14 amino acids. CDR3 DNA: TGTGCTCTTGGGGAACCTTCTCCCGTATGTAAACTCATCTTT. Amino acid sequence: CALGEPSPVCKLIF.

This chain uses TRDV1 with TRDJ1; no clear D gene. The germline gives CDR1 TSWWSYY, CDR2 QGS. Deletions cut 2 bases from V and 10 bases from J, with 23 bases between. The CDR3 length is 16 residues. In nucleotides, the CDR3 is TGTGCTCTTGGGGAAATGCCCTGTGCTCTGGAGTACGCACTCATCTTT. Its protein product is CALGEMPCALEYALIF.

In regard to this clone: The same CDR3 is also encoded by other DNA sequences in this sample. V usage is TRDV1 and J usage is TRDJ1; D perhaps matches TRDD3 (6 bases). Looked up from germline, CDR1 is TSWWSYY and CDR2 is QGS. Trimming shortened V by 2 bases and J by 6 bases, and 25 bases separated the two germline ends. This CDR3 spans 18 amino acids. The CDR3 nucleotides are TGTGCTCTTGGGGAAATTCGAGGTGGGCCAATACTGGGTTATAAACTCATCTTT. Its translation: CALGEIRGGPILGYKLIF.

The sample holds a few counts of this clone. V is TRDV1 and J is TRDJ1; the match to TRDD3 covers 9 bases. Germline loops: CDR1 TSWWSYY, CDR2 QGS. The J segment lost 2 bases and the V segment lost 2 bases, leaving 36 bases of the junction unmatched. The CDR3 is 26 amino acids. CDR3 in amino acids: CALGEFWYRSLVSPRATGGPTDKLIF. The CDR3 DNA reads TGTGCTCTTGGGGAATTTTGGTATCGATCGCTGGTTTCGCCCCGGGCCACTGGGGGACCTACCGATAAACTCATCTTT.

Comments on this clone: A much larger clone lies one base from this, so it may be a read error. Other DNA variants within this sample encode the same CDR3. The V call is TRDV1, the J call TRDJ1; weak D call: TRDD3 (7 bases). Germline lookup yields CDR1 TSWWSYY and CDR2 QGS. CDR3 size: 22 residues. V was trimmed by 1 base and J by 0 bases, leaving 30 bases between them. The CDR3 is CALGEPLPSPLGDLRNTDKLIF. The CDR3 DNA reads as TGTGCTCTTGGGGAACCCCTTCCGAGCCCATTGGGGGACCTTCGGAACACCGATAAACTCATCTTT.

A note on this clone: At the DNA level, this CDR3 is encoded by other sequences in the same sample as well. The chain has TRDV1 and TRDJ1; weak D call: TRDD3 (6 bases). V lost 0 bases, J lost 0 bases, and 29 bases lay in between. Per germline, CDR1 TSWWSYY and CDR2 QGS. The CDR3 contains 22 residues. CDR3 sequence: CALGELRALWGGDLLYTDKLIF. CDR3 in DNA: TGTGCTCTTGGGGAACTAAGGGCCCTATGGGGGGGAGACCTCTTGTACACCGATAAACTCATCTTT.

V is TRDV1 and J is TRDJ1; a weak D match, TRDD3 (6 bases). V was clipped by 4 bases and J by 0 bases, with 39 bases between them. The germline gives CDR1 TSWWSYY, CDR2 QGS. The CDR3 has 24 amino acids. CDR3 loop: CALGAPSPYPTVVGIPTYTDKLIF. In DNA, the CDR3 is TGTGCTCTTGGGGCGCCTTCTCCCTACCCTACCGTAGTGGGGATCCCCACCTACACCGATAAACTCATCTTT.

This clone has only a few counts. This chain uses TRDV1 with TRDJ1, with 13 bases lining up with TRDD3. Per the germline V gene, CDR1 is TSWWSYY and CDR2 is QGS. Trimming at V came to 2 bases and at J to 5 bases, leaving 14 bases not matched to a gene. CDR3 length equals 19 residues. CDR3 amino acids: CALGEVGYWGIRLSDKLIF. In DNA form, the CDR3 reads TGTGCTCTTGGGGAAGTTGGGTACTGGGGGATACGCTTATCGGATAAACTCATCTTT.

As to this clone: Germline is not matched at one junction end, which may reflect a read error. The chain carries TRDV1 and TRDJ1; TRDD3 matches at 9 bases. Germline assignment: CDR1 TSWWSYY and CDR2 QGS. The CDR3 is 16 residues long. The CDR3 loop reads CALEELWGYGTDKLIF. CDR3 bases: TGTGCTCTTGAGGAACTTTGGGGATACGGCACCGATAAACTCATCTTT.

Concerning this clone: A read error is likely here: a far larger clone is one base away. Other DNA variants within this sample encode the same CDR3. This chain connects TRDV2 to TRDJ1; 12 bases are a match to TRDD3. Germline-derived CDR1 and CDR2 are GEAIGNYY and EKD. This CDR3 is 15 amino acids long. The ends lost 0 bases at V and 6 bases at J; junction bases unmatched: 4. Here the CDR3 DNA reads TGTGCCTGTGACACCGTCTGGGGGATACGATATAAACTCATCTTT. It specifies CACDTVWGIRYKLIF.

This clone is deemed medium-sized (0.01 to 0.1%). The rearrangement joins TRDV1 to TRDJ1; 8 bases line up with TRDD3. The V gene's germline CDR1 is TSWWSYY and CDR2 QGS. V shed 7 bases, J shed 2 bases, and the junction held 9 bases outside the gene matches. The CDR3 runs to 15 residues. The CDR3 spells CALAPLGVITDKLIF. The DNA of the CDR3 is TGTGCTCTTGCGCCACTGGGGGTCATTACCGATAAACTCATCTTT.

As regards this clone: A much larger clonotype is one base distant, so this may be a read error. The rearrangement uses TRDV2 and TRDJ1, with TRDD2 matching 8 bases. CDR1 GEAIGNYY and CDR2 EKD come from the germline V gene. The CDR3 extends over 19 amino acids. Losses at the gene ends were 3 bases for V and 7 bases for J; bases not matched to a gene: 24. CDR3 in amino acids: CACDSAYFLRVGLGSKLIF. CDR3 bases: TGTGCCTGTGACTCCGCGTACTTCCTACGAGTCGGGCTGGGGTCTAAACTCATCTTT.

The rearrangement uses TRDV1 and TRDJ1; 12 nucleotides match TRDD3. Germline V gene lookup returns CDR1 TSWWSYY and CDR2 QGS. The J segment lost 1 base and the V segment lost 2 bases, leaving 11 bases of the junction unmatched. The CDR3 runs 19 residues. In DNA, the CDR3 is TGTGCTCTTGGGGAAAAACTCGGTCTGGGGGATACGGGCACCGATAAACTCATCTTT. The encoded protein is CALGEKLGLGDTGTDKLIF.

The V and J genes are TRDV1 and TRDJ1, with D unresolved. The V end lost 2 bases, the J end lost 1 base, and 11 bases lay between the germline ends. From germline, CDR1 is TSWWSYY and CDR2 QGS. There are 15 residues in the CDR3. DNA of the CDR3: TGTGCTCTTGGGGAATTATTTCGATGCACCGATAAACTCATCTTT. Its translation: CALGELFRCTDKLIF.

The V call is TRDV1, the J call TRDJ1; the match to TRDD3 covers 13 bases. The CDR3 loop spans 22 amino acids. The trim removed 1 base at V and 3 bases at J, leaving 20 bases unmatched. Germline lookup yields CDR1 TSWWSYY and CDR2 QGS. The CDR3 DNA follows: TGTGCTCTTGGGGAACCGGGGGCTCCCCAGCACTGGGGGATACGCATCCCCGATAAACTCATCTTT. Translated: CALGEPGAPQHWGIRIPDKLIF.

The rearrangement joins TRDV1 to TRDJ1; D might be TRDD2 (6 bases). V was trimmed by 3 bases and J by 8 bases, leaving 31 bases between them. Looked up from germline, CDR1 is TSWWSYY and CDR2 is QGS. The length of the CDR3 is 19 residues. In nucleotides, the CDR3 is TGTGCTCTTGGGGATCCGCCTTCCGATATTGAGGGATGCCCACCCAAACTCATCTTT. Protein sequence: CALGDPPSDIEGCPPKLIF.

V and J are TRDV1 and TRDJ1, with 9 bases aligning to TRDD2. In germline, CDR1 is TSWWSYY, CDR2 QGS. This CDR3 region has 23 residues. Unmatched junction bases numbered 24, after V lost 1 base and J lost 0 bases. The CDR3 bases are TGTGCTCTTGGGGAACATAGGGCCTTCCTACCCTCCGACGGGGGACCGTACACCGATAAACTCATCTTT. This translates into CALGEHRAFLPSDGGPYTDKLIF.

In its sample, this clone was seen once. One junction end does not reproduce the germline sequence, and a read error may be involved. V gene TRDV1 combines with J gene TRDJ1; 8 bases are shared with TRDD3. Germline V CDR1 and CDR2: TSWWSYY, QGS. The CDR3 runs 18 residues. The CDR3 DNA is TGTGCTCGTGGGGAGCCCTCTGTACTGGGGGGTAACACCGATAAACTCATCTTT. Protein product: CARGEPSVLGGNTDKLIF.

V gene TRDV1 combines with J gene TRDJ1; 13 bases are shared with TRDD3. There are 22 residues in the CDR3. The V segment lost 3 bases and the J segment 1 base; nucleotides outside the gene matches: 20. Germline-derived CDR1 and CDR2 are TSWWSYY and QGS. The CDR3 loop reads CALGDVTHGPLLGDTLTDKLIF. The CDR3 nucleotides are TGTGCTCTTGGGGACGTTACCCACGGGCCTCTACTGGGGGATACGCTCACCGATAAACTCATCTTT.

The chain has TRDV1 and TRDJ1; 12 bases fit TRDD3. CDR1 and CDR2 (germline): TSWWSYY, QGS. CDR3 length: 21 residues. The V and J ends lost 2 bases and 5 bases, in that order; junction bases with no gene match: 21. CDR3 amino acids: CALGESLPPESYWGILDKLIF. In DNA, the CDR3 is TGTGCTCTTGGGGAAAGTCTGCCCCCCGAGAGTTACTGGGGGATACTAGATAAACTCATCTTT.

The chain joins TRDV1 to TRDJ1; TRDD2 agrees at 8 bases. J gave up 7 bases and V 0 bases, and 28 bases lay outside the gene matches. The CDR3 contains 22 residues. Germline V gene data show CDR1 as TSWWSYY and CDR2 as QGS. CDR3 in DNA: TGTGCTCTTGGGGAACTTATCGGGCTTCCTACTCTTCGGATATGCGGCAACAGTAAACTCATCTTT. Protein: CALGELIGLPTLRICGNSKLIF.

The table lists this clone with a few counts. The rearrangement uses TRDV1 and TRDJ1; 10 nucleotides match TRDD3. J was trimmed by 3 bases and V by 4 bases; bases with no gene match: 17. The CDR3 consists of 19 residues. The V gene's germline CDR1 is TSWWSYY and CDR2 QGS. CDR3 bases: TGTGCTCTTGGGGTACCTTCCCACTGTACTGGGGGATTCTCCGATAAACTCATCTTT. Translated: CALGVPSHCTGGFSDKLIF.

The chain couples TRDV1 to TRDJ1, with unresolved D. Looked up from germline, CDR1 is TSWWSYY and CDR2 is QGS. This CDR3 has 13 amino acids. The V end was cut by 5 bases, the J end by 0 bases, with 7 bases between. In DNA form, the CDR3 reads TGTGCTCTTGGGCCCCCGTACACCGATAAACTCATCTTT. Its protein product is CALGPPYTDKLIF.

The V and J genes are TRDV1 and TRDJ1; D is unclear. The CDR3 runs 18 residues. The germline CDR1 and CDR2 sequences are TSWWSYY and QGS. The V and J ends lost 2 bases and 6 bases respectively, with 25 bases between them. CDR3 residues: CALGEGSTNRRTCNKLIF. For the CDR3, the DNA is TGTGCTCTTGGGGAAGGGTCAACCAATCGACGGACCTGCAATAAACTCATCTTT.

The V gene is TRDV1, the J gene TRDJ1, with TRDD3 matching 9 bases. Germline V CDR1 and CDR2: TSWWSYY, QGS. This CDR3 spans 25 amino acids. Trimming cost V 0 bases and J 0 bases; bases outside gene matches: 29. CDR3 amino acids: CALGELGTSYGGTGGPFCNTDKLIF. The CDR3 nucleotides are TGTGCTCTTGGGGAACTCGGGACCTCCTACGGGGGCACTGGGGGACCCTTTTGCAACACCGATAAACTCATCTTT.

The chain couples TRDV1 to TRDJ1, with D perhaps TRDD2 (5 bases). V lost 6 bases and J 2 bases, leaving 13 bases between the germline ends. Germline V lookup: CDR1 TSWWSYY, CDR2 QGS. The CDR3 has 14 amino acids. CDR3 amino acids: CALGPLHATDKLIF. The CDR3 nucleotides read TGTGCTCTTGGACCCCTTCATGCTACCGATAAACTCATCTTT.